One sample yielded the 13 T cell receptor beta chains listed below, sequenced in a study of molecular identifiers for immune sequencing clone quantification. TCRdb used MiXCR to reprocess the PCR reads, holding one entry per CDR3 protein. The sample contains more than 450,000 distinct CDR3 sequences, around a fifth of which appear only once. Sequenced sample: naive CD8+ T cells from blood, with Jurkat cell RNA spiked in. Subset indicated: FACS-sorted CD8+CD4-CCR7+CD45RA+ naive T cells. Receptors originate from a human donor in good health. Some libraries in this study had Jurkat cell RNA spiked in.

This clonotype was observed a few times. J is TRBJ2-5 and V is TRBV11-2; no clear D. The CDR3 contains 15 residues. Per the germline V gene, CDR1 is SGHAT and CDR2 is FQNNGV. The V and J ends lost 4 bases and 2 bases respectively, with 14 bases between them. CDR3 nucleotides: TGTGCCAGCAGCTCCAGGTCGGAGCCACAAGAGACCCAGTACTTC. Translating gives CASSSRSEPQETQYF.

In this sample, this clonotype turned up a few times. This chain uses TRBV7-2 with TRBJ2-1; 8 nucleotides line up with TRBD2. The CDR3 loop spans 17 amino acids. V shed 1 base, J shed 2 bases, and the junction held 7 bases outside the gene matches. Looked up from germline, CDR1 is SGHTA and CDR2 is FQGNSA. DNA of the CDR3: TGTGCCAGCAGCTTAGAGACCCTAGCGGGCCCCTACAATGAGCAGTTCTTC. It translates to CASSLETLAGPYNEQFF.

This clonotype was counted at least ten times. The J gene is TRBJ1-1, the V gene TRBV6-5; tentatively, D is TRBD1 (5 bases). Deletions cut 0 bases from V and 2 bases from J, with 13 bases between. Germline-derived CDR1 and CDR2 are MNHEY and SVGAGI. CDR3 length: 16 residues. In nucleotides, the CDR3 is TGTGCCAGCAGTTACTCGACAGAGGATTTAAACACTGAAGCTTTCTTT. Protein product: CASSYSTEDLNTEAFF.

The chain employs TRBV2 and TRBJ2-1, with a tentative D call TRBD2 (7 bases). Germline loops: CDR1 SNHLY, CDR2 FYNNEI. V lost 7 bases and J 0 bases, leaving 16 bases between the germline ends. This CDR3 has 16 amino acids. CDR3: CASKGRGPYSYNEQFF. The CDR3 DNA follows: TGTGCCAGCAAAGGGCGGGGGCCCTACTCCTACAATGAGCAGTTCTTC.

This clonotype was counted between two and nine times. This sequence joins TRBV19 and TRBJ1-3; no clear D gene. Germline V gene sequence: CDR1 LNHDA, CDR2 SQIVND (reference sequence). The CDR3 is made up of 17 amino acids. The V and J ends lost 3 bases and 1 base respectively, with 16 bases between them. CDR3 DNA: TGTGCCAGTAGTATTCCTCAAGGAGTAAAATCTGGAAACACCATATATTTT. Translated: CASSIPQGVKSGNTIYF.

This CDR3 reads CASTPLVVAANTEAFF. CDR3 nucleotides: TGTGCCAGCACCCCATTGGTAGTGGCTGCGAACACTGAAGCTTTCTTT. The rearrangement uses TRBV2 and TRBJ1-1; D not resolved. The CDR3 consists of 16 residues. From germline, CDR1 is SNHLY and CDR2 FYNNEI. V dropped 7 bases and J dropped 1 base, with 19 bases sitting between them.

This clonotype came up many times. The chain recombines TRBV10-3 with TRBJ2-7; D is uncertain. This CDR3 has 12 amino acids. Looked up from germline, CDR1 is ENHRY and CDR2 is SYGVKD. The ends were cut back, 11 bases at V and 3 bases at J, with 14 bases in the middle. The CDR3 region is CAGALDGYEQYF. The CDR3 nucleotides are TGTGCCGGCGCTCTTGACGGCTACGAGCAGTACTTC.

Remarks on this clonotype: A read error may produce the germline difference seen at one junction end. The chain carries TRBV27 and TRBJ2-2; TRBD1 might be the D (6 bases). The V gene's germline CDR1 is MNHEY and CDR2 SMNVEV (reference sequence). The CDR3 totals 15 residues. The CDR3 nucleotides read TGTGCCAGCAATACCGGGACAAAGAACACCGGGGAGCTGGTTTTT. Translated, it gives CASNTGTKNTGELVF.

The CDR3, as DNA: TGTGCCAGCAGCTTAGCTTCGGGCTCCCTCCACTTT. It yields the protein CASSLASGSLHF. The chain links TRBV11-2 to TRBJ1-6; D uncertain. V gave up 1 base and J gave up 14 bases, with 9 bases separating them. This CDR3 region has 12 residues. Looked up from germline, CDR1 is SGHAT and CDR2 is FQNNGV.

The sample holds a few counts of this clonotype. The V call is TRBV20-1, the J call TRBJ1-4, with unresolved D. The germline V and J ends were trimmed by 6 bases and 2 bases, with 22 bases remaining between them. The CDR3 extends over 17 amino acids. In germline, CDR1 is DFQATT, CDR2 SNEGSKA (reference sequence). The CDR3 DNA reads TGCAGTGCCTCGGGCCCGAGGCCCAACCTCACTAATGAAAAACTGTTTTTT. This sequence encodes CSASGPRPNLTNEKLFF.

This clonotype was counted many times. V and J are TRBV7-6 and TRBJ2-5; 9 nucleotides line up with TRBD2. Germline V gene lookup returns CDR1 SGHVS and CDR2 FNYEAQ. V was clipped by 0 bases and J by 9 bases; unmatched bases: 8. This CDR3 comprises 15 residues. CDR3 nucleotides: TGTGCCAGCAGCTTAGCTAGCGGGGGACCCGCGGCCCAGTACTTC. Protein: CASSLASGGPAAQYF.

The chain links TRBV20-1 to TRBJ2-3; a possible D gene is TRBD2 (6 bases). The V end lost 0 bases, the J end lost 2 bases, and 12 bases lay between the germline ends. The CDR3 loop spans 15 amino acids. Germline values: CDR1 DFQATT, CDR2 SNEGSKA (reference sequence). CDR3 sequence reads: CSARDSPGATDTQYF. The CDR3 DNA follows: TGCAGTGCTAGAGATAGCCCGGGAGCCACAGATACGCAGTATTTT.

This clonotype was observed a few times. The chain carries TRBV7-9 and TRBJ1-1; the D is unclear. Trimming pared 3 bases from V and 1 base from J, leaving 12 bases between. The CDR3 is 15 residues long. CDR1 and CDR2 from the germline V gene are SEHNR and FQNEAQ (reference sequence). The CDR3 is CASSFSPWGNTEAFF. The CDR3, as DNA: TGTGCCAGCAGCTTTTCCCCGTGGGGGAACACTGAAGCTTTCTTT.